Reported below is one T cell receptor beta chain. As yet, its antigen is unknown. The patients all showed relapse after autologous stem cell transplantation, while their brentuximab vedotin exposure varied. These data come from a study of PD-1 blockade in classical Hodgkin lymphoma. Study-wide results and caveats: Reported baseline diversity: healthy donors highest, relapsed/refractory patients lowest. Nivolumab initiation under 1 year post-ASCT meant exclusion.

V lost 4 bases, J lost 0 bases, and 12 bases lay in between. This CDR3 is built from 15 residues. CDR1 MNHNY and CDR2 SVGAGI come from the germline V gene (reference sequence). TCRdb keeps only in-frame clones here, not all; method: immunoSEQ multiplex PCR. This sample carries 13,000 or so clones, over 75% of them seen once, and the ten largest clones take 20% to 25%. This TCR was recovered from a human donor with classical Hodgkin lymphoma. The chain uses TRBV6-6 and TRBJ1-2; D call uncertain. The sample was peripheral blood mononuclear cells (PBMCs), taken at baseline. The CDR3 DNA sequence: TGTGCCAGCAGTTCCCCAGGAACGACTAACTATGGCTACACCTTC. It encodes CASSSPGTTNYGYTF.